Below, 26 T cell receptor beta chains from the same sample are listed, as sequenced in a study of shared clonotypes between healthy human individuals. Sequenced by immunoSEQ multiplex PCR; TCRdb stores in-frame clones only, minus some. Of roughly 1,100,000 clones in the sample, approximately 68% were seen once. Sequencing input: memory CD4+ T cells sorted from blood. Subset specified: CD45RA-negative fraction. The receptor source for this set is a man aged 18 to 29 in good health.

The CDR3 reads CSARAVYEQYF. Here the CDR3 DNA reads TGCAGTGCCCGGGCGGTCTACGAGCAGTACTTC. This rearrangement joins TRBV20-1 to TRBJ2-7; D gene unclear. The CDR3 consists of 11 residues. Trimming took 6 bases from V and 3 from J, leaving 9 bases between them. CDR1 and CDR2 (germline): DFQATT, SNEGSKA (reference sequence).

This clone was seen just once. The rearrangement joins TRBV9 to TRBJ1-2; tentative D call: TRBD1 (5 bases). Germline CDR1 and CDR2: SGDLS and YYNGEE. This CDR3 region has 13 residues. The V end lost 4 bases, the J end lost 4 bases, and 11 bases lay between the germline ends. The CDR3 sequence is CASSRFDSYGYTF. Here the CDR3 DNA reads TGTGCCAGCAGCCGCTTCGACAGCTATGGCTACACCTTC.

This clone appeared a few times. The genes are TRBV9 and TRBJ1-2; no definite D call. The V gene lost 0 bases and the J gene lost 2 bases, with 11 bases spanning the gap. This CDR3 is 15 amino acids long. The germline gives CDR1 SGDLS, CDR2 YYNGEE. The CDR3 sequence is CASSVDSRPNYGYTF. DNA for the CDR3: TGTGCCAGCAGCGTAGACAGCAGACCAAACTATGGCTACACCTTC.

The V and J genes are TRBV10-1 and TRBJ2-1; possible D gene TRBD2, 5 bases. The V gene lost 5 bases and the J gene lost 8 bases, with 13 bases spanning the gap. The CDR3 contains 13 residues. Germline values: CDR1 WNHNN, CDR2 SYGVQD (reference sequence). The CDR3 loop reads CASSTLVGDEQFF. CDR3 bases: TGCGCCAGCAGTACGTTAGTCGGGGATGAGCAGTTCTTC.

This sequence joins TRBV12-2 and TRBJ2-2; TRBD1 is taken as the D call from the table, unchecked against the DNA. TRBV12-2 constitutes a pseudogene. The CDR3 has 18 amino acids. CDR3 nucleotide sequence: TGTGCAAGTCGCTTAGGCAACCGGGACAGTGCGAACACCGGGGAGCTGTTTTTT. This translates into CASRLGNRDSANTGELFF.

In regard to this clone: Additional DNA sequences in this sample encode the identical CDR3. The chain recombines TRBV9 with TRBJ2-7, with 7 bases aligning to TRBD1. The V segment lost 3 bases and the J segment 2 bases; nucleotides outside the gene matches: 5. This CDR3 is built from 14 residues. Germline V gene lookup returns CDR1 SGDLS and CDR2 YYNGEE. The CDR3 spells CASSARDSTYEQYF. CDR3 sequence (DNA): TGTGCCAGCAGCGCACGGGACAGCACCTACGAGCAGTACTTC.

The chain combines TRBV28 with TRBJ1-2; no reliable D call. The ends were cut back, 1 base at V and 8 bases at J, with 5 bases in the middle. CDR1 and CDR2 (germline): MDHEN, SYDVKM. This CDR3 is built from 11 residues. In DNA, the CDR3 is TGTGCCAGCAGTTTATCCGGAGGCTACACCTTC. The encoded protein is CASSLSGGYTF.

The gene calls are TRBV29-1 and TRBJ2-7; D gene unclear. The CDR3 contains 12 residues. Germline loops: CDR1 SQVTM, CDR2 ANQGSEA. V was trimmed by 4 bases and J by 6 bases, leaving 13 bases between them. The CDR3 is CSVVYNPTEQYF. Written as DNA, the CDR3 is TGCAGCGTTGTTTACAATCCTACCGAGCAGTACTTC.

There are a few counts of this clone. The V call is TRBV29-1, the J call TRBJ1-2, with D uncertain. The CDR3 is 13 residues long. The germline gives CDR1 SQVTM, CDR2 ANQGSEA. Trimming shortened V by 1 base and J by 8 bases, and 14 bases separated the two germline ends. CDR3 residues: CSVEVSRTGGYTF. The DNA for the CDR3 is TGCAGCGTTGAAGTATCCCGTACGGGCGGCTACACCTTC.

This clone appeared many times. J is TRBJ1-6 and V is TRBV5-5; 7 bases fit TRBD1. This CDR3 has 15 amino acids. Trimming at V came to 5 bases and at J to 7 bases, leaving 9 bases not matched to a gene. CDR1 and CDR2 from the germline V gene are SGHKS and YYEKEE (reference sequence). CDR3 sequence reads: CASRLGTAINSPLHF. The CDR3 DNA sequence: TGTGCCAGCAGACTAGGGACAGCCATAAATTCACCCCTCCACTTT.

V is TRBV10-3 and J is TRBJ2-2; TRBD2 matches at 10 bases. Germline V gene sequence: CDR1 ENHRY, CDR2 SYGVKD. V trimming: 3 bases; J trimming: 5 bases; junction bases outside the gene matches: 6. CDR3 length equals 16 residues. Here the CDR3 reads CAISENLAGVTGELFF. In DNA, the CDR3 is TGTGCCATCAGTGAAAATCTAGCGGGAGTTACCGGGGAGCTGTTTTTT.

There are a few counts of this clone. The chain is built from TRBV11-1 and TRBJ2-5; the D is unclear. From germline, CDR1 is SGHAT and CDR2 FQDESV (reference sequence). V was shortened by 5 bases and J by 11 bases, with 12 bases between the two germline ends. The CDR3 covers 11 residues. The CDR3 loop reads CASSLHLEQYF. In DNA form, the CDR3 reads TGTGCCAGCAGCCTCCACCTTGAGCAGTACTTC.

The rearrangement uses TRBV4-1 and TRBJ2-6; perhaps TRBD1 as D (6 bases). Germline assignment: CDR1 MGHRA and CDR2 YSYEKL. V lost 0 bases to trimming and J lost 2 bases, with 14 bases between them. The CDR3 is 18 amino acids. In DNA form, the CDR3 reads TGCGCCAGCAGCCAAGATCCAGGGGTTGTGACTGGGGCCAACGTCCTGACTTTC. Translated, it gives CASSQDPGVVTGANVLTF.

The V call is TRBV5-6, the J call TRBJ2-3; 10 positions match TRBD1. The trim removed 0 bases at V and 5 bases at J, leaving 6 bases unmatched. The CDR3 consists of 16 residues. The germline gives CDR1 SGHDT, CDR2 YYEEEE. The CDR3 nucleotides are TGTGCCAGCAGCTTGGTTTTGGGACAGGGGATAGATACGCAGTATTTT. Translation: CASSLVLGQGIDTQYF.

This sequence joins TRBV6-6 and TRBJ2-7; tentatively, D is TRBD1 or TRBD2 (6 bases each). The CDR3 totals 16 residues. The V end was cut by 5 bases, the J end by 4 bases, with 21 bases between. The V gene's germline CDR1 is MNHNY and CDR2 SVGAGI (reference sequence). The CDR3 nucleotides are TGTGCCAGCAGTACCGCCCTCCGGGGGCAAAATTACGAGCAGTACTTC. It is translated as CASSTALRGQNYEQYF.

The V call is TRBV6-1, the J call TRBJ1-4, with no clear D. CDR1 and CDR2 from the germline V gene are MNHNS and SASEGT. V was clipped by 5 bases and J by 0 bases, with 10 bases between them. This CDR3 is built from 15 residues. The CDR3: CASSIDRSTNEKLFF. CDR3 nucleotides: TGTGCCAGCAGTATTGATAGATCAACTAATGAAAAACTGTTTTTT.

The chain employs TRBV7-8 and TRBJ2-5; D is unresolved. V was trimmed by 5 bases and J by 5 bases, leaving 18 bases between them. The germline V gene encodes CDR1 SGHVS and CDR2 FQNEAQ. The CDR3 covers 15 residues. The CDR3 nucleotides are TGTGCCAGCAGCCCGCGAGTAGAGTCCGGCGAGACCCAGTACTTC. Translating gives CASSPRVESGETQYF.

To note about this clone: The sample has other DNA sequences that encode this CDR3 too. This chain uses TRBV30 with TRBJ2-7; D is possibly TRBD1 (6 bases). The CDR3 sequence is 13 residues long. The ends were cut back, 0 bases at V and 1 base at J, with 7 bases in the middle. Germline V CDR1 and CDR2: GTSNPN, SVGIG (reference sequence). The CDR3 bases are TGTGCCTGGAGTGTACAGGGTTCCTACGAGCAGTACTTC. This codes for CAWSVQGSYEQYF.

J is TRBJ1-2 and V is TRBV6-6; 10 bases are a match to TRBD1. CDR1 MNHNY and CDR2 SVGAGI come from the germline V gene (reference sequence). V lost 5 bases and J lost 0; bases outside the gene matches: 3. CDR3 length equals 15 residues. This CDR3 reads CASSPGQGTNYGYTF. In nucleotides, the CDR3 is TGTGCCAGCAGTCCGGGACAGGGGACTAACTATGGCTACACCTTC.

This chain connects TRBV4-1 to TRBJ2-3; D is undetermined. The CDR3 has 13 residues. Germline V gene data show CDR1 as MGHRA and CDR2 as YSYEKL. V lost 0 bases and J 3 bases, leaving 4 bases between the germline ends. CDR3 nucleotides: TGCGCCAGCAGCCAAGATGTGACAGATACGCAGTATTTT. This sequence encodes CASSQDVTDTQYF.

The chain links TRBV5-5 to TRBJ1-2; 9 nucleotides line up with TRBD1. The V segment lost 6 bases and the J segment 8 bases; nucleotides outside the gene matches: 11. This CDR3 spans 14 amino acids. CDR1 is SGHKS, CDR2 YYEKEE, per germline (reference sequence). The CDR3 region has the DNA TGTGCCAGCAACCTTGGGACAGGGTCTCTCGGCTACACCTTC. Protein: CASNLGTGSLGYTF.

The gene calls are TRBV19 and TRBJ1-5, with TRBD1 matching 10 bases. Germline CDR1 is LNHDA and CDR2 is SQIVND (reference sequence). CDR3 length: 16 amino acids. Trimming removed 3 bases from V and 1 base from J; junction bases left unmatched: 3. This chain's CDR3 is CASSMWTGGSNQPQHF. CDR3 coding DNA: TGTGCCAGTAGTATGTGGACAGGGGGAAGCAATCAGCCCCAGCATTTT.

A few counts support this clone. This sequence joins TRBV7-6 and TRBJ2-1, with D possibly being TRBD1 or TRBD2 (7 bases each). The CDR3 is 19 residues long. The V gene lost 2 bases and the J gene lost 0 bases, with 20 bases spanning the gap. Germline assignment: CDR1 SGHVS and CDR2 FNYEAQ. The CDR3 protein is CASSLPGGGLAASYNEQFF. The CDR3 region has the DNA TGTGCCAGCAGCTTACCAGGGGGGGGGCTAGCGGCCTCCTACAATGAGCAGTTCTTC.

The chain combines TRBV6-1 with TRBJ1-4; no reliable D call. Germline values: CDR1 MNHNS, CDR2 SASEGT. V lost 4 bases to trimming and J lost 0 bases, with 6 bases between them. This CDR3 comprises 14 residues. CDR3 sequence reads: CASSVSATNEKLFF. CDR3 in DNA: TGTGCCAGCAGTGTGTCTGCAACTAATGAAAAACTGTTTTTT.

V usage is TRBV28 and J usage is TRBJ1-1, with 8 bases aligning to TRBD1. Germline CDR1 is MDHEN and CDR2 is SYDVKM. J lost 1 base, V lost 6 bases, and 7 bases had no gene match. The CDR3 covers 15 residues. The CDR3 DNA follows: TGTGCCAGCAGCCCTGGTGGACAGGGGAACACTGAAGCTTTCTTT. This translates into CASSPGGQGNTEAFF.

This clone was observed a handful of times. V and J are TRBV9 and TRBJ1-1, with D possibly TRBD1 on 5 matching bases. Germline lookup yields CDR1 SGDLS and CDR2 YYNGEE. Trimming pared 3 bases from V and 0 bases from J, leaving 9 bases between. CDR3 length equals 14 residues. CDR3 in amino acids: CASSEQDMNTEAFF. CDR3 nucleotide sequence: TGTGCCAGCAGCGAACAGGATATGAACACTGAAGCTTTCTTT. Together with reference TRBV9 and TRBJ1-1, the CDR3 gives the full variable domain: DSGVTQTPKHLITATGQRVTLRCSPRSGDLSVYWYQQSLDQGLQFLIQYYNGEERAKGNILERFSAQQFPDLHSELNLSSLELGDSALYFCASSEQDMNTEAFFGQGTRLTVV.